Below are 8 T cell receptor beta chains sequenced from a single sample in a study of blood T cell repertoires in COVID-19. Some clones are missing from TCRdb's copy, which holds only in-frame ones; the method was immunoSEQ multiplex PCR. The sample records approximately 410,000 clones, 70% to 90% being singletons. The sample consisted of peripheral blood. Every receptor here comes from a woman in her twenties or thirties with active or convalescent COVID-19.

The chain is built from TRBV3-1 (or the pseudogene TRBV3-2) and TRBJ2-7; D call uncertain. CDR1 is LGHDT, CDR2 YNNKEL, per germline (reference sequence). Trimming took off 0 bases at V and 0 bases at J, with 6 bases between the two ends. The CDR3 contains 14 residues. This chain's CDR3 is CASSQDTVSYEQYF. As DNA, the CDR3 is TGTGCCAGCAGCCAAGATACGGTCTCCTACGAGCAGTACTTC.

The V and J genes are TRBV5-6 and TRBJ2-1; 7 nucleotides line up with TRBD2. The length of the CDR3 is 16 residues. With 0 bases clipped from V and 3 bases from J, the junction kept 6 bases outside the gene matches. Germline CDR1 and CDR2: SGHDT and YYEEEE. CDR3 DNA sequence: TGTGCCAGCAGCTTGGTCCCTAGCGGACTCTACAATGAGCAGTTCTTC. It yields the protein CASSLVPSGLYNEQFF.

J is TRBJ1-3 and V is TRBV11-2; TRBD1 is a possible D gene (5 bases). Trimming stripped 6 bases from V and 0 bases from J, with 12 bases between. The CDR3 has 15 residues. Per germline, CDR1 SGHAT and CDR2 FQNNGV. Here the CDR3 reads CASRSSGGSGNTIYF. CDR3 nucleotide sequence: TGTGCCAGCAGATCATCGGGGGGCTCTGGAAACACCATATATTTT.

For this clone: Other DNA sequences in the sample encode the same CDR3. This chain links TRBV5-6 with TRBJ2-2; possibly TRBD2 for D (5 bases). The CDR3 has 13 residues. V shed 0 bases and J shed 6 bases, with 6 bases lying between them. The germline V gene has CDR1 SGHDT and CDR2 YYEEEE. CDR3 in amino acids: CASSLGGAGELFF. As DNA, the CDR3 is TGTGCCAGCAGCTTGGGGGGAGCCGGGGAGCTGTTTTTT.

V and J are TRBV27 and TRBJ1-2; 8 bases are shared with TRBD1. Germline V gives CDR1 MNHEY, CDR2 SMNVEV (reference sequence). CDR3 length: 16 residues. The V gene end was trimmed by 11 bases and the J gene end by 0 bases; junction bases not matched to a gene: 14. The chain's CDR3 is CASHPDRALANYGYTF. In DNA, the CDR3 is TGTGCCTCCCACCCGGACAGGGCCCTTGCTAACTATGGCTACACCTTC.

The gene calls are TRBV6-5 and TRBJ2-2; weak D call: TRBD2 (7 bases). The CDR3 contains 13 residues. Germline V lookup: CDR1 MNHEY, CDR2 SVGAGI. Written as DNA, the CDR3 is TGTGTTCTAAGGGGGGGAAACACCGGGGAGCTGTTTTTT. This gives the protein CVLRGGNTGELFF.

The chain uses TRBV4-1 and TRBJ2-7; possible D gene TRBD1, 5 bases. Trimming shortened V by 4 bases and J by 4 bases, and 11 bases separated the two germline ends. Germline V gene lookup returns CDR1 MGHRA and CDR2 YSYEKL. The CDR3 is 13 residues long. CDR3 coding DNA: TGCGCCAGCAGCCGCCTGACAGAGTACGAGCAGTACTTC. Its protein is CASSRLTEYEQYF.

The V call is TRBV3-1 (or the pseudogene TRBV3-2), the J call TRBJ1-1; unclear D gene. Germline V gene sequence: CDR1 LGHDT, CDR2 YNNKEL (reference sequence). CDR3 size: 14 residues. V lost 6 bases and J 0 bases, leaving 11 bases between the germline ends. CDR3 residues: CASSPERVNTEAFF. CDR3 DNA sequence: TGTGCCAGCAGTCCCGAGAGGGTGAACACTGAAGCTTTCTTT.